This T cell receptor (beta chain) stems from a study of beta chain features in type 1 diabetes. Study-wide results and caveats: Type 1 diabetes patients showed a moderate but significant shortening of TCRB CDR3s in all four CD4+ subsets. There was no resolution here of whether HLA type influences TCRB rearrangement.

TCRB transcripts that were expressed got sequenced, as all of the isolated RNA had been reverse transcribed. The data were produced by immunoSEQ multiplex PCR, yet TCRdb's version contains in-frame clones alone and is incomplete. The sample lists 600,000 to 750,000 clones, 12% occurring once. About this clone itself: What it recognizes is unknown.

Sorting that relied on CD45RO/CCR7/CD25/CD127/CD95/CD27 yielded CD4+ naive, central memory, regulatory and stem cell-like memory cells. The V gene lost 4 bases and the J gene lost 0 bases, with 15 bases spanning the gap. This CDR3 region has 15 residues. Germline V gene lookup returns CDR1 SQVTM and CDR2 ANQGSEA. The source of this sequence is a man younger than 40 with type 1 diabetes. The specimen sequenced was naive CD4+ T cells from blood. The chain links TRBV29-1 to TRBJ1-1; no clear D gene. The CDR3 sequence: CSVVGSVPMNTEAFF. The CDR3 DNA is TGCAGCGTTGTGGGCAGCGTACCCATGAACACTGAAGCTTTCTTT.